A single sample gave rise to the 12 T cell receptor beta chains below, sequenced in a study of blood T cell repertoires in COVID-19. This table comes from immunoSEQ multiplex PCR, and its TCRdb copy is limited to in-frame clones, with some not included. The sample consists of some 130,000 clones, approximately 86% of them appearing once. The sample comprised peripheral blood. The receptors here all came from a woman aged 45 to 65 who had recovered from COVID-19.

The genes are TRBV18 and TRBJ1-1, with 7 bases matching TRBD1. The CDR3 has 16 residues. The germline V gene has CDR1 KGHSH and CDR2 LQKENI. V was pared by 4 bases and J by 1 base, with 9 bases of the junction left unmatched. The CDR3 DNA reads TGTGCCAGCTCACGCCGACGGGACAGCACGAACACTGAAGCTTTCTTT. Protein: CASSRRRDSTNTEAFF.

The chain links TRBV11-3 to TRBJ2-7, with D possibly TRBD2 on 5 matching bases. This CDR3 spans 15 amino acids. The V gene's germline CDR1 is SGHNT and CDR2 YENEEA. Trimming removed 4 bases at V and 2 bases at J, with 15 bases between. Written as DNA, the CDR3 is TGTGCCAGCAGCTCCTTAGGAGGCAGTCCCTACGAGCAGTACTTC. Residues: CASSSLGGSPYEQYF.

The rearrangement uses TRBV5-1 and TRBJ2-1; 8 positions agree with TRBD1. V shed 2 bases and J 10 bases; nucleotides not matched to a gene: 8. CDR3 size: 14 residues. Germline assignment: CDR1 SGHRS and CDR2 YFSETQ. CDR3 bases: TGCGCCAGCAGCTTACAGGGACAGGTGACAGAGCAGTTCTTC. This encodes CASSLQGQVTEQFF.

The chain has TRBV30 and TRBJ2-2, with D possibly TRBD1 on 6 matching bases. The CDR3 has 17 amino acids. The V gene's germline CDR1 is GTSNPN and CDR2 SVGIG (reference sequence). Deletions cut 5 bases from V and 0 bases from J, with 19 bases between. CDR3 loop: CAWAKNSGAANTGELFF. The CDR3 nucleotides read TGTGCCTGGGCCAAAAATTCAGGGGCCGCGAACACCGGGGAGCTGTTTTTT.

The genes are TRBV27 and TRBJ2-1, with 10 nucleotides matching TRBD2. V lost 6 bases to trimming and J lost 7 bases; unmatched junction nucleotides: 6. The germline V gene has CDR1 MNHEY and CDR2 SMNVEV (reference sequence). The CDR3 is 14 amino acids. The CDR3 protein is CASRFLAGGNEQFF. The CDR3 nucleotides read TGTGCCAGCAGATTTTTAGCGGGAGGTAATGAGCAGTTCTTC.

This clone was counted a single time. V and J are TRBV7-9 and TRBJ1-4; perhaps TRBD1 as D (6 bases). The CDR3 has 16 amino acids. Germline V gene lookup returns CDR1 SEHNR and CDR2 FQNEAQ (reference sequence). Trimming cost V 5 bases and J 8 bases, with 21 bases left between them. CDR3 loop: CASSRNTGLRGEKLFF. The CDR3 DNA reads as TGTGCCAGCAGCCGAAATACAGGGTTGAGGGGGGAAAAACTGTTTTTT. Combining the CDR3 with reference TRBV7-9 and TRBJ1-4 gives the whole variable domain DTGVSQNPRHKITKRGQNVTFRCDPISEHNRLYWYRQTLGQGPEFLTYFQNEAQLEKSRLLSDRFSAERPKGSFSTLEIQRTEQGDSAMYLCASSRNTGLRGEKLFFGSGTQLSVL.

This clone was observed a handful of times. The chain is built from TRBV2 and TRBJ1-1, with a tentative D call TRBD1 (6 bases). Trimming stripped 3 bases from V and 2 bases from J, with 10 bases between. CDR1 and CDR2 (germline): SNHLY, FYNNEI. The CDR3 extends over 14 amino acids. The CDR3 reads CASSDLRGNTEAFF. CDR3 coding DNA: TGTGCCAGCAGTGACCTCAGGGGTAACACTGAAGCTTTCTTT.

In its sample, this clone was seen once. V is TRBV7-9 and J is TRBJ1-3, with D tentatively TRBD1 (6 bases). The CDR3 is 14 residues long. V lost 3 bases and J lost 2, with 8 bases in between. Germline lookup yields CDR1 SEHNR and CDR2 FQNEAQ (reference sequence). The CDR3: CASSFAGAGNTIYF. CDR3 nucleotides: TGTGCCAGCAGCTTTGCAGGGGCTGGAAACACCATATATTTT.

V usage is TRBV7-9 and J usage is TRBJ2-2, with 14 positions matching TRBD2. CDR3 length: 18 residues. Per the germline V gene, CDR1 is SEHNR and CDR2 is FQNEAQ (reference sequence). J was trimmed by 7 bases and V by 5 bases; bases with no gene match: 12. CDR3 nucleotide sequence: TGTGCCAGCAGCCCCCCCGGACTAGCGGGAGGAAAGGACGGGGAGCTGTTTTTT. Translated: CASSPPGLAGGKDGELFF.

The chain joins TRBV9 to TRBJ1-1, with D unresolved. CDR1 is SGDLS, CDR2 YYNGEE, per germline. This CDR3 spans 15 amino acids. V was shortened by 0 bases and J by 3 bases, with 12 bases between the two germline ends. CDR3: CASSVEPTGDTEAFF. In DNA, the CDR3 is TGTGCCAGCAGCGTAGAGCCCACGGGTGACACTGAAGCTTTCTTT. Supplemented by reference TRBV9 and TRBJ1-1, the full variable domain reads DSGVTQTPKHLITATGQRVTLRCSPRSGDLSVYWYQQSLDQGLQFLIQYYNGEERAKGNILERFSAQQFPDLHSELNLSSLELGDSALYFCASSVEPTGDTEAFFGQGTRLTVV.

The genes are TRBV4-1 and TRBJ2-7; unclear D gene. CDR1 is MGHRA and CDR2 is YSYEKL in the germline V gene. The CDR3 extends over 15 amino acids. V was clipped by 3 bases and J by 1 base, with 13 bases between them. CDR3 loop: CASSHAGSASYEQYF. DNA for the CDR3: TGCGCCAGCAGCCACGCCGGGTCAGCATCCTACGAGCAGTACTTC.

The J gene is TRBJ2-1, the V gene TRBV18, with 9 bases aligning to TRBD2. In germline, CDR1 is KGHSH, CDR2 LQKENI. This CDR3 has 18 amino acids. Losses at the gene ends were 2 bases for V and 0 bases for J; bases not matched to a gene: 8. The CDR3 DNA is TGTGCCAGCTCACCATCGAGCGGGGGGCCAAGCTCCTACAATGAGCAGTTCTTC. Amino acid sequence: CASSPSSGGPSSYNEQFF.